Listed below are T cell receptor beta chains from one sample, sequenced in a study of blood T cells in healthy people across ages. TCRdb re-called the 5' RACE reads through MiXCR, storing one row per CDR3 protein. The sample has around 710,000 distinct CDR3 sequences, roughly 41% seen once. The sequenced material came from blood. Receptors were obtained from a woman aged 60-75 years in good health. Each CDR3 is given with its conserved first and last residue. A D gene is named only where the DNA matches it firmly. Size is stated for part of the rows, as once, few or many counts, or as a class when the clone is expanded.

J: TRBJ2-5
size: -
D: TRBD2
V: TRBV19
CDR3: CASRLTSGTETQYF
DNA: TGTGCCAGTAGGCTGACTAGCGGGACAGAGACCCAGTACTTC

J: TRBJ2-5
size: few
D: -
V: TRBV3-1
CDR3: CASSPNRGNQETQYF
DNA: TGTGCCAGCAGCCCCAACCGGGGGAACCAAGAGACCCAGTACTTC

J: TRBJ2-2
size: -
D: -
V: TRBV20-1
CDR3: CSASGARPGELFF
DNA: TGCAGTGCTAGCGGAGCTCGCCCCGGGGAGCTGTTTTTT

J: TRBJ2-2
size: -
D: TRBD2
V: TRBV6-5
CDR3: CASSNPGLGETGELFF
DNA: TGTGCCAGCAGTAATCCGGGACTAGGGGAGACCGGGGAGCTGTTTTTT

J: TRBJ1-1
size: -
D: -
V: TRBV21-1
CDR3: CASSKGPGNTEAFF
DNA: TGTGCCAGCAGCAAAGGTCCGGGTAACACTGAAGCTTTCTTT

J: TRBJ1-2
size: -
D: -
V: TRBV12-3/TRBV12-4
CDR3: CASSFTPTNCGYTF
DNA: TGTGCCAGCAGTTTTACACCGACTAACTGTGGCTACACCTTC

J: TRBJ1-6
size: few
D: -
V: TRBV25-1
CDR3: CASSESRGYNSPLHF
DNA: TGTGCCAGCAGTGAATCTAGGGGGTATAATTCACCCCTCCACTTT

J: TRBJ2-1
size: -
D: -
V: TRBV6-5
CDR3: CASSSGTLYNEQFF
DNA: TGTGCCAGCAGTTCCGGGACACTCTACAATGAGCAGTTCTTC

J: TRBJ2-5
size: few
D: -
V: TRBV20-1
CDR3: CSAKDYLQQETQYF
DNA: TGCAGTGCTAAGGACTACCTACAACAAGAGACCCAGTACTTC

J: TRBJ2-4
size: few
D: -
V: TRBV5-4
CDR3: CASSLGGGGNIQYF
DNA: TGTGCCAGCAGCTTAGGGGGAGGAGGGAACATTCAGTACTTC

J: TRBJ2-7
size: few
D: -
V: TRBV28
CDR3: CATRLTTYEYEQYF
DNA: TGTGCCACCCGGTTGACGACCTACGAGTACGAGCAGTACTTC

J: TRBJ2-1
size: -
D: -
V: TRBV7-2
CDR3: CASSLPVDEQFF
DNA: TGTGCCAGCAGCCTACCGGTAGATGAGCAGTTCTTC

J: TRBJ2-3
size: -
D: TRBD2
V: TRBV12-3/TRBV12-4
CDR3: CASSIHSGSNTDTQYF
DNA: TGTGCCAGCAGTATTCATAGCGGGTCAAACACAGATACGCAGTATTTT

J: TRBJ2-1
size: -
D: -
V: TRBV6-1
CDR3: CASREGRGTYNEQFF
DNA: TGTGCCAGCAGGGAGGGACGGGGGACTTACAATGAGCAGTTCTTC

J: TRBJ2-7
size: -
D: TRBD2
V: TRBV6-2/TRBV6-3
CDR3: CASSYRLAGGGNEQYF
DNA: TGTGCCAGCAGTTACAGGCTAGCGGGAGGGGGTAATGAGCAGTACTTC

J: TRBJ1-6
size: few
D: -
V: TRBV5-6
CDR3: CASSLLGRTNSPLHF
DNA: TGTGCCAGCAGCTTGCTCGGCAGGACGAATTCACCCCTCCACTTT

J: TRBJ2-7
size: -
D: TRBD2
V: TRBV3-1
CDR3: CAGKERGAASYEQYF
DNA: TGTGCCGGCAAGGAGCGGGGGGCCGCCTCCTACGAGCAGTACTTC

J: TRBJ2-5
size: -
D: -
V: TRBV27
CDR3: CASSLRLGGETQYF
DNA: TGTGCCAGCAGTTTGAGACTTGGGGGCGAGACCCAGTACTTC

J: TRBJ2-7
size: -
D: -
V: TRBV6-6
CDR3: CASQTGRFHEQYF
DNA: TGTGCCAGCCAGACAGGGAGGTTCCACGAGCAGTACTTC

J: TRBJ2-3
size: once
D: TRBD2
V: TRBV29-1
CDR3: CSVDSSQAGEPDTQYF
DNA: TGCAGCGTTGACTCCTCCCAGGCGGGGGAACCAGATACGCAGTATTTT

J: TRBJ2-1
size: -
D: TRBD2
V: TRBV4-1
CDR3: CASSQSSSGLAQNEQFF
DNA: TGCGCCAGCAGCCAATCGTCCTCGGGACTAGCGCAAAATGAGCAGTTCTTC

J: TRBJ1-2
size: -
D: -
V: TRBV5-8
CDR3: CASSLEQGWDYGYTF
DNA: TGTGCCAGCAGCTTGGAACAGGGCTGGGACTATGGCTACACCTTC

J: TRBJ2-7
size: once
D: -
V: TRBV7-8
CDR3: CASSLAVSSYEQCF
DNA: TGTGCCAGCAGCTTAGCGGTTAGCTCCTACGAGCAGTGCTTC

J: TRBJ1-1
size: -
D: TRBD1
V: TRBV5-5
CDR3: CASSWDSLGGTEAFF
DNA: TGTGCCAGCAGCTGGGACAGCTTGGGGGGCACTGAAGCTTTCTTT

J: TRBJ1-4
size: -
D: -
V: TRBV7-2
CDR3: CASSLVGQGYEKLFF
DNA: TGTGCCAGCAGCTTAGTGGGTCAGGGGTATGAAAAACTGTTTTTT

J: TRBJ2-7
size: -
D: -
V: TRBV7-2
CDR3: CASSLEAEYEQYF
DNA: TGTGCCAGCAGCTTAGAGGCAGAATACGAGCAGTACTTC

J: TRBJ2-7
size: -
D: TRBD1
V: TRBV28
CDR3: CASSRGTLRSEQYF
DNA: TGTGCCAGCAGCAGGGGGACATTACGGAGCGAGCAGTACTTC

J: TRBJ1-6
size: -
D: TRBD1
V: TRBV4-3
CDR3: CASSQDEGAGSPLHF
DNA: TGCGCCAGCAGCCAAGATGAGGGGGCTGGGTCACCCCTCCACTTT

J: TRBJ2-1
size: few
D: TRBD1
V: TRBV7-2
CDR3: CASSMTGVSSYNEQFF
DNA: TGTGCCAGCAGCATGACAGGGGTTTCCTCCTACAATGAGCAGTTCTTC

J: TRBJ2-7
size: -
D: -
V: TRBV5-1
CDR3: CASNPGQGVSYEQYF
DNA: TGCGCCAGCAACCCTGGGCAAGGGGTATCCTACGAGCAGTACTTC

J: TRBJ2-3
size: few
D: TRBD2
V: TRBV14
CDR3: CASSQDWGGTQYF
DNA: TGTGCCAGCAGCCAAGATTGGGGGGGTACGCAGTATTTT

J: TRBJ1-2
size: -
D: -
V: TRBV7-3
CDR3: CASSFDTGNYGYTF
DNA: TGTGCCAGCAGCTTCGATACAGGAAACTATGGCTACACCTTC

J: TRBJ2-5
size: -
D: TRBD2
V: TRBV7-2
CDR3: CASSLVRGSGGQETQYF
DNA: TGTGCCAGCAGCTTAGTTCGAGGTAGCGGGGGCCAAGAGACCCAGTACTTC

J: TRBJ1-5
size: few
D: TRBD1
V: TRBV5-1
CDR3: CASSLGDRGPQPQHF
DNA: TGCGCCAGCAGCTTGGGGGACAGGGGGCCTCAGCCCCAGCATTTT

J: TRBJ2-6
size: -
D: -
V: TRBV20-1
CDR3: CSAKGGSGANVLTF
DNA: TGCAGTGCTAAAGGGGGCTCTGGGGCCAACGTCCTGACTTTC

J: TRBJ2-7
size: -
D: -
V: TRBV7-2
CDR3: CASSFGRVEQYF
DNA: TGTGCCAGCAGCTTCGGTCGGGTCGAGCAGTACTTC

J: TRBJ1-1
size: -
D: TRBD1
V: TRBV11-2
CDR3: CASSLPSGTGGTNTEAFF
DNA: TGTGCCAGCAGCTTACCCTCCGGGACAGGGGGTACGAACACTGAAGCTTTCTTT

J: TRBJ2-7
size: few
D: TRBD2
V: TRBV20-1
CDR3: CSARGGLAGGSSSYEQYF
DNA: TGCAGTGCTAGGGGCGGGCTAGCGGGGGGTTCGAGCTCCTACGAGCAGTACTTC

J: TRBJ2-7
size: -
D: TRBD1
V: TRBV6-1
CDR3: CASSTLQGRYEQYF
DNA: TGTGCCAGCAGTACGCTACAGGGGCGCTACGAGCAGTACTTC

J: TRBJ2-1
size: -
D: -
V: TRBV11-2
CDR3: CASSSERARYRSSYNEQFF
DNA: TGTGCCAGCAGCTCTGAACGGGCCCGATACCGTAGCTCCTACAATGAGCAGTTCTTC